The source of this T cell receptor (beta chain) is a study of OX40 agonist ivuxolimab in advanced cancers. Study-wide points: Clonal expansion from baseline to week 6 occurred in both CD4+ and CD8+ T cells.

As concerns this clone: Its matching antigen is unknown.

The CDR3 runs to 17 residues. Germline loops: CDR1 MDHEN, CDR2 SYDVKM. V lost 10 bases to trimming and J lost 4 bases, with 26 bases between them. Clones were read by immunoSEQ multiplex PCR, and TCRdb kept only the in-frame ones, dropping some. The sample carries over 10,000 clones, under 70% recorded once. The receptor's source is an adult with an advanced solid tumor such as melanoma, head and neck, liver or kidney cancer. This chain joins TRBV28 and TRBJ1-5; a possible D gene is TRBD1 (5 bases). The sample was CD4+ or CD8+ T cells sorted from blood, taken in a trial of the OX40 agonist ivuxolimab. In DNA form, the CDR3 reads TGTGCCACCTACGGAAGCAGGGAGGGTTTTGGGAATCAGCCCCAGCATTTT. Its translation: CATYGSREGFGNQPQHF.